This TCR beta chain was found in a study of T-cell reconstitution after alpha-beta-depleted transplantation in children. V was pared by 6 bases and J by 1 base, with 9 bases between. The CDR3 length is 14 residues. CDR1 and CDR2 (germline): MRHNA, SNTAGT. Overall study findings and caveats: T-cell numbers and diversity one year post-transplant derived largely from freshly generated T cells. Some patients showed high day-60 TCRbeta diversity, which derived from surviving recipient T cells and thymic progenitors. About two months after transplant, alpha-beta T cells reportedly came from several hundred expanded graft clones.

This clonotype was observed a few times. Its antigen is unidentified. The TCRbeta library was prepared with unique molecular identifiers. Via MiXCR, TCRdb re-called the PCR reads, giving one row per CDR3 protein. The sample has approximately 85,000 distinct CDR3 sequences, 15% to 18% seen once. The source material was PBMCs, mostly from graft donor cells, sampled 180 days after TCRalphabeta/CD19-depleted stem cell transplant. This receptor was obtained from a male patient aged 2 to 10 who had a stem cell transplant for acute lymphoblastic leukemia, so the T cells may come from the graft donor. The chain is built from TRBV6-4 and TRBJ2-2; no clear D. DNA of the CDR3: TGTGCCAGCAGCAGGACGGGGAACACCGGGGAGCTGTTTTTT. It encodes CASSRTGNTGELFF.